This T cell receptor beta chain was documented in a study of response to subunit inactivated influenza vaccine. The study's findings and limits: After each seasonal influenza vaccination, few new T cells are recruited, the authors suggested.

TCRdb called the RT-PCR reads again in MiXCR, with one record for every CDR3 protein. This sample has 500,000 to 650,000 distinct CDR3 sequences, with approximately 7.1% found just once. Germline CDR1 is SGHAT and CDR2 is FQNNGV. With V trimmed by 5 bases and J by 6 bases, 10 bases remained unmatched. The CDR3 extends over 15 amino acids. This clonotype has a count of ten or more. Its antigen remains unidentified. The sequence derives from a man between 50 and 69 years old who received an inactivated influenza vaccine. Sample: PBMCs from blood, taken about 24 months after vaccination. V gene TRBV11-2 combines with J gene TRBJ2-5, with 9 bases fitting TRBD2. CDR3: CASSLTSGGSQTQYF. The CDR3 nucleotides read TGTGCCAGCAGCCTTACCAGCGGGGGGTCGCAGACCCAGTACTTC. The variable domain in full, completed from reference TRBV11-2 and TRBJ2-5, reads EAGVAQSPRYKIIEKRQSVAFWCNPISGHATLYWYQQILGQGPKLLIQFQNNGVVDDSQLPKDRFSAERLKGVDSTLKIQPAKLEDSAVYLCASSLTSGGSQTQYFGPGTRLLVL.